This entry is about one T cell receptor (beta chain). One end of the junction fails to match germline, which may point to a read error. The entry originates in a study of tumor-infiltrating lymphocytes in primary liver carcinoma. Extraction also yielded germline DNA, while blood RNA was obtained from unsorted whole blood. The investigators made TCR beta cDNA from approximately 510 ng total RNA, using a constant-region primer. TCR beta libraries came from three nested multiplex PCR rounds using slightly modified ARM-PCR. TRBV1-TRBV30 forward primers and a C-beta reverse primer were used in the first two PCR rounds, which each ran for approximately 11 cycles. TCRdb itself ran the multiplex PCR reads through MiXCR, one entry per CDR3 protein. The data hold 300,000 to 400,000 distinct CDR3 sequences, with 65% observed a single time. This CDR3 has 13 amino acids. Germline-derived CDR1 and CDR2 are SGHDT and YYEEEE.

The sequence was obtained from a middle-aged man with primary liver carcinoma and hepatitis B virus infection. This chain uses TRBV5-6 with TRBJ2-1; no clear D gene. The material sequenced was peripheral blood. The CDR3 is CVSSALIDGEQFF. The CDR3 DNA reads as TGTGTCAGCAGCGCCTTGATCGATGGTGAGCAGTTCTTC. Supplemented by reference TRBV5-6 and TRBJ2-1, the full variable domain reads DAGVTQSPTHLIKTRGQQVTLRCSPKSGHDTVSWYQQALGQGPQFIFQYYEEEERQRGNFPDRFSGHQFPNYSSELNVNALLLGDSALYLCVSSALIDGEQFFGPGTRLTVL.